This passage covers 13 T cell receptor beta chains from one sample sequenced in a study of blood T cell repertoires in COVID-19. TCRdb keeps only in-frame clones here, not all; method: immunoSEQ multiplex PCR. This sample yields 90,000 to 120,000 clones, of which 82% are seen a single time; about 4.8% belongs to the top ten. Sequenced sample: peripheral blood. These receptor sequences come from a man aged 55-75 years with acute or convalescent COVID-19.

Worth noting for this clone: A read error may explain this, as a much larger clone is one base away. The chain joins TRBV27 to TRBJ2-2; 8 bases match TRBD1. The V gene end was trimmed by 7 bases and the J gene end by 7 bases; junction bases not matched to a gene: 8. The CDR3 contains 14 residues. Germline CDR1 is MNHEY and CDR2 is SMNVEV (reference sequence). The CDR3 here is CASTWTGLIGELFF. The CDR3 nucleotides are TGTGCCAGCACCTGGACAGGGCTGATCGGGGAGCTGTTTTTT.

V is TRBV6-2 or TRBV6-3 and J is TRBJ2-1; tentatively, D is TRBD2 (6 bases). Trimming took 2 bases from V and 10 from J, leaving 15 bases between them. In germline, CDR1 is MNHEY, CDR2 SVGEGT. The CDR3 extends over 14 amino acids. The CDR3 protein is CASSYRRGIEEQFF. The CDR3 DNA sequence: TGTGCCAGCAGTTACAGGCGGGGAATTGAGGAGCAGTTCTTC.

J is TRBJ2-7 and V is TRBV30, with 11 positions matching TRBD2. The CDR3 spans 13 residues. V lost 4 bases to trimming and J lost 4 bases; unmatched junction nucleotides: 3. Germline-derived CDR1 and CDR2 are GTSNPN and SVGIG (reference sequence). CDR3 in amino acids: CAWTPSGGYEQYF. The CDR3 DNA follows: TGTGCCTGGACCCCTAGCGGGGGGTACGAGCAGTACTTC.

The rearrangement joins TRBV12-3 or TRBV12-4 to TRBJ1-2; D gene uncertain. There are 11 residues in the CDR3. With 6 bases removed from V and 5 bases from J, the gap between germline ends came to 7 bases. DNA for the CDR3: TGTGCCAGCAGCCTCGGGTATGGCTACACCTTC. Translation gives CASSLGYGYTF.

This sequence joins TRBV19 and TRBJ2-1; TRBD2 agrees at 9 bases. V dropped 3 bases and J dropped 8; count of bases not matched to a gene: 8. CDR1 LNHDA and CDR2 SQIVND come from the germline V gene (reference sequence). The CDR3 length is 15 residues. The CDR3 DNA reads TGTGCCAGTAGTATTAGGGGGCCTAGCGGGGATGAGCAGTTCTTC. Protein sequence: CASSIRGPSGDEQFF.

This clone appeared a few times. The J gene is TRBJ2-6, the V gene TRBV9, with 9 bases lining up with TRBD2. Germline V gene lookup returns CDR1 SGDLS and CDR2 YYNGEE. This CDR3 is 15 amino acids long. The V gene end was trimmed by 7 bases and the J gene end by 4 bases; junction bases not matched to a gene: 6. CDR3 sequence: CASAAGGSGANVLTF. Written as DNA, the CDR3 is TGTGCCAGCGCCGCGGGAGGGTCCGGGGCCAACGTCCTGACTTTC.

This clone turned up a few times. This chain links TRBV12-2 with TRBJ2-1; the D call TRBD2 from the table was never checked on the DNA. TRBV12-2 is a pseudogene. The CDR3 contains 17 residues. CDR3 region: CASRLDCLASSYNEQFF. CDR3 coding DNA: TGTGCAAGTCGCTTAGATTGTCTAGCGAGCTCCTACAATGAGCAGTTCTTC.

This chain joins TRBV18 and TRBJ1-5; TRBD1 agrees at 9 bases. After removal of 5 bases from V and 8 bases from J, the junction contained 10 bases not matched to a gene. Germline values: CDR1 KGHSH, CDR2 LQKENI. The CDR3 covers 15 residues. The CDR3 region has the DNA TGTGCCAGCTCAGCTATGGGACAGGGTACGGAGCCCCAGCATTTT. This translates into CASSAMGQGTEPQHF.

The chain couples TRBV18 to TRBJ1-3; the match to TRBD1 covers 10 bases. The CDR3 totals 15 residues. The V segment lost 5 bases and the J segment 7 bases; nucleotides outside the gene matches: 8. The V gene's germline CDR1 is KGHSH and CDR2 LQKENI. This CDR3 reads CASSAPGTGVNTIYF. Here the CDR3 DNA reads TGTGCCAGCTCAGCGCCTGGGACAGGGGTCAACACCATATATTTT.

The chain employs TRBV27 and TRBJ2-2, with a possible D match to TRBD2 (5 bases). The CDR3 is made up of 14 amino acids. V lost 6 bases and J 2 bases, leaving 10 bases between the germline ends. From germline, CDR1 is MNHEY and CDR2 SMNVEV (reference sequence). The CDR3 loop is CASSDYLNTGELFF. Here the CDR3 DNA reads TGTGCCAGCAGCGACTACTTAAACACCGGGGAGCTGTTTTTT.

The chain has TRBV4-3 and TRBJ2-3, with D perhaps matching TRBD2 (5 bases). Trimming took 0 bases from V and 3 from J, leaving 16 bases between them. The CDR3 has 17 amino acids. Germline-derived CDR1 and CDR2 are LGHNA and YSLEER. The CDR3 DNA is TGCGCCAGCAGCCAAGATACCTTTTCGGGAAGGACAGATACGCAGTATTTT. It translates to CASSQDTFSGRTDTQYF.

The chain employs TRBV27 and TRBJ2-7, with 8 bases lining up with TRBD2. Trimming removed 5 bases from V and 5 bases from J; junction bases left unmatched: 11. This CDR3 contains 15 residues. The V gene's germline CDR1 is MNHEY and CDR2 SMNVEV (reference sequence). The CDR3 DNA reads TGTGCCAGCAGTGTACTCGGACTAGCTTCCGACGAGCAGTACTTC. Translation: CASSVLGLASDEQYF.

The chain has TRBV9 and TRBJ2-3; no firm D call. Trimming shortened V by 4 bases and J by 0 bases, and 3 bases separated the two germline ends. CDR3 length: 12 residues. In germline, CDR1 is SGDLS, CDR2 YYNGEE. The CDR3 loop reads CASSLSTDTQYF. The CDR3 DNA is TGTGCCAGCAGCCTAAGCACAGATACGCAGTATTTT.